The T cell receptor (beta chain) under discussion was sequenced for a study of cytomegalovirus exposure and HLA in healthy donors. Regarding the study as a whole: Sequence variants that were highly shared formed a cluster that was likely a sequencing artifact. Both high specificity and high sensitivity reportedly marked the classifier's diagnosis of cytomegalovirus status.

The PCR used 60 Vbeta and 13 Jbeta primers. Repertoires were generated with immunoSEQ multiplex PCR, while TCRdb's copy carries only in-frame clones and drops some. The sample carries 110,000 to 150,000 clones, 75% to 90% recorded once. Worth noting for this clone: Its antigen is undetermined.

It was healthy bone marrow donors who served as donors. The CDR3 loop spans 16 amino acids. Germline values: CDR1 SGHRS, CDR2 YFSETQ. Trimming removed 0 bases at V and 0 bases at J, with 7 bases between. The genes are TRBV5-1 and TRBJ2-6; no clear D. Sequencing was performed on PBMCs. The clonotype comes from a female donor in good health and CMV-seronegative. CDR3: CASSLGVSSGANVLTF. The CDR3 DNA follows: TGCGCCAGCAGCTTGGGAGTTTCCTCTGGGGCCAACGTCCTGACTTTC.